This TCR beta chain stems from a study of Ad26.COV2.S vaccination and SARS-CoV-2 variants. Sample treatment: over 15 received Ad26.COV2.S at low or high dose, single or two shots; roughly 5 received placebo; per-sample allocation not given. On day 63 after the first injection, vaccine and placebo recipients gave samples. Assay used: immunoSEQ multiplex PCR; TCRdb lists only in-frame clones, some missing. The sample lists about 420,000 clones, 85% to 90% seen once, with roughly 4% in the top ten. The sequence was obtained from a person between 18 and 65 years old who received the Ad26.COV2.S COVID-19 vaccine or a placebo. The material was peripheral blood, obtained in a trial of Ad26.COV2.S vaccine versus placebo.

CDR3 residues: CASSLGQPYEQYF. The CDR3 region has the DNA TGTGCCAGCAGCTTAGGGCAGCCCTACGAGCAGTACTTC. The chain joins TRBV7-2 to TRBJ2-7, with D unclear. With 1 base removed from V and 2 bases from J, the gap between germline ends came to 6 bases. The CDR3 length is 13 residues. Germline lookup yields CDR1 SGHTA and CDR2 FQGNSA.